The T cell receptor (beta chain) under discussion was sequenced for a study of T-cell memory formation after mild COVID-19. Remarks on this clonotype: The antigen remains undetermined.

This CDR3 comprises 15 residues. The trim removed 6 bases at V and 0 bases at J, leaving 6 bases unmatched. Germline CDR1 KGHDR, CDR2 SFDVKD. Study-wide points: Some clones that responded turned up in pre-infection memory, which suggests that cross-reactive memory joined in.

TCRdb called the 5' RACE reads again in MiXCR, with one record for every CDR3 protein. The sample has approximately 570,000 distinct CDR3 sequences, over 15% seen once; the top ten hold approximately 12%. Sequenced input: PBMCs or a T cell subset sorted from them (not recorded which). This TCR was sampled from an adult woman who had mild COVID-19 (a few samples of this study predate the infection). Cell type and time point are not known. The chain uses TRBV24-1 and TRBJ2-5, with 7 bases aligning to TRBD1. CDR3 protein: CATSILGTDQETQYF. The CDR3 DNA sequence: TGTGCCACCAGTATCCTCGGGACAGACCAAGAGACCCAGTACTTC.